This T cell receptor (beta chain) was documented in a study of identical twins. CDR3 length: 12 amino acids. In germline, CDR1 is SGDLS, CDR2 YYNGEE. With 0 bases removed from V and 8 bases from J, the gap between germline ends came to 6 bases. This clonotype was seen repeatedly, ten times or more. Template switching, a step in the protocol, added a universal primer site, and cDNA carried unique molecular identifiers. TCRdb analysed the 5' RACE reads with MiXCR anew, one entry per CDR3 protein. Among hundreds of thousands of distinct CDR3 sequences listed, roughly 9.8% were seen once. The same data also contributed to another study, on yellow fever vaccine responses in identical twins.

The material sequenced was CD8+ T cells sorted from blood. The sequence derives from a young woman in good health. The chain carries TRBV9 and TRBJ2-4, with D hard to call. In DNA form, the CDR3 reads TGTGCCAGCAGCGTAGATAAGCACATTCAGTACTTC. Translation gives CASSVDKHIQYF.